Described below is a single T cell receptor beta chain sequence and its context. Its antigen target is currently unknown. Per-nucleotide qualities are absent, and no much larger clonotype sits a single base away. The immunoSEQ Assay, a bias-controlled multiplex PCR, was used to amplify TCRbeta CDR3 regions from genomic DNA. The published analysis was carried out like this. The number of nucleated cells in each sample was estimated from the amplification of reference gene primers within the assay. To quantify the absolute abundance of each unique TCRbeta CDR3 rearrangement, sequence reads were collapsed and filtered. For each sample, productive Simpson clonality was calculated as the square root of Simpson's diversity index over productive rearrangements. In its TCRdb copy, this immuneACCESS table keeps in-frame sequences only and misses some clones. Where compared with another copy, unresolved V genes explain less than half of these, and the others have no known cause. D and trimming were read from the DNA, whereas the V and J calls and clone size are those reported in that table. The sample includes about 260,000 clones, with approximately 79% observed a single time. Jointly, the top ten make up roughly 4% of the sample.

The CDR3 starts with the cysteine, ends with the phenylalanine, and has 14 residues. The read is trimmed to its CDR3 DNA, 42 bases read in frame from base 1. Trimming takes 0 bases off V and 5 bases off J; junction bases not matched to a gene: 2. Looking up the germline V gene yields CDR1 SGHRS and CDR2 YFSETQ. These data originate in a study of blood T cell repertoires in COVID-19 (dated by TCRdb to the early 2020s). About the full investigation: The collaborator samples originated in the United States, Italy and Spain and spanned the acute and convalescent phases of COVID-19. Where available, HLA class I and class II types were taken from metadata supplied by the sample provider and were not determined by assay-based typing. The material from the prospective study consisted of cDNA or gDNA derived from T cells, B-cell-depleted T cells, or PBMCs. The sample metadata nearly always contained a de-identified subject ID, COVID-19 status, age in years and sex. Deeply sampled blood TCRbeta repertoires from subjects exposed to, actively infected with, or recovered from COVID-19 were included in the dataset. The repertoires were released in a freely available public database intended as a resource for research on the immune response to SARS-CoV-2. The samples were drawn from the first 160 participants of the ongoing ImmuneRACE study and from 1,254 subjects provided by 6 global collaborators. Paper-wide results and their limitations: How much clinical and demographic metadata was included differed by source and by participant, and the metadata was provided uncurated.

In the prospective study, participants were 18 to 89 years old, resided in approximately 25 geographic areas of the United States, and were enrolled through a virtual design. In the prospective study, cohorts were assigned on the basis of participant-reported clinical history obtained from a screening survey and a study questionnaire. Each participant in the prospective study had whole blood, serum and a nasopharyngeal or oropharyngeal swab collected by mobile phlebotomists. Participants in the prospective study had the option to provide additional blood draws and questionnaires over a roughly 2-month period. Blood samples from the prospective study were shipped frozen or at room temperature prior to DNA extraction.

The source is a man aged 25 to 40 with acute COVID-19. Input material: PBMCs or T cells enriched from blood (not recorded which). The rearranged chain carries TRBV5-1 and TRBJ1-5; 7 bases in the junction line up with TRBD1. The nucleotides are TGCGCCAGCAGCTTGGAAGGGGGCGATCAGCCCCAGCATTTT. It translates to CASSLEGGDQPQHF.